This T cell receptor beta chain was sequenced in a study of blood T cell repertoires in COVID-19. Germline loops: CDR1 MNHEY, CDR2 SVGAGI. The CDR3 is made up of 14 amino acids. The ends were cut back, 4 bases at V and 8 bases at J, with 17 bases in the middle. Here immunoSEQ multiplex PCR was the method, and the copy in TCRdb shows in-frame clones only, minus some. The table records 90,000 to 120,000 clones, around 90% of them present only once. The sequencing sample was made of peripheral blood. The sequence was obtained from a young woman with acute or convalescent COVID-19. The genes are TRBV6-5 and TRBJ1-1; D may be TRBD1 (5 bases). The CDR3 loop is CASSLGAIPEEAFF. CDR3 nucleotides: TGTGCCAGCAGTTTAGGGGCCATCCCAGAGGAAGCTTTCTTT.